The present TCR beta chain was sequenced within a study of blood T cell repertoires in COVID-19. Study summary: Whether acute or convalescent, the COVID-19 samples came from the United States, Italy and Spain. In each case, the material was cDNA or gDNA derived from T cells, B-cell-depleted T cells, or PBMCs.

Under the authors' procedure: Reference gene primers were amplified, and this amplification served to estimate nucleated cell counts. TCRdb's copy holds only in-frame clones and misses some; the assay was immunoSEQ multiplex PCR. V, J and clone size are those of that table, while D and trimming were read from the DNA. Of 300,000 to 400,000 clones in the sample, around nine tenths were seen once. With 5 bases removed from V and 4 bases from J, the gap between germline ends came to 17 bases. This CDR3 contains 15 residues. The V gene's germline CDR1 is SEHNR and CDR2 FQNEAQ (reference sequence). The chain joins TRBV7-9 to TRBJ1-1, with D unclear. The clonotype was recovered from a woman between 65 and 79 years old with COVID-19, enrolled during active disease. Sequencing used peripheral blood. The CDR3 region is CASSPTPGRGTEAFF. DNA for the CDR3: TGTGCCAGCAGCCCAACGCCGGGTAGAGGCACTGAAGCTTTCTTT. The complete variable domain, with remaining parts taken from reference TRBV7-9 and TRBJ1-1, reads DTGVSQNPRHKITKRGQNVTFRCDPISEHNRLYWYRQTLGQGPEFLTYFQNEAQLEKSRLLSDRFSAERPKGSFSTLEIQRTEQGDSAMYLCASSPTPGRGTEAFFGQGTRLTVV.